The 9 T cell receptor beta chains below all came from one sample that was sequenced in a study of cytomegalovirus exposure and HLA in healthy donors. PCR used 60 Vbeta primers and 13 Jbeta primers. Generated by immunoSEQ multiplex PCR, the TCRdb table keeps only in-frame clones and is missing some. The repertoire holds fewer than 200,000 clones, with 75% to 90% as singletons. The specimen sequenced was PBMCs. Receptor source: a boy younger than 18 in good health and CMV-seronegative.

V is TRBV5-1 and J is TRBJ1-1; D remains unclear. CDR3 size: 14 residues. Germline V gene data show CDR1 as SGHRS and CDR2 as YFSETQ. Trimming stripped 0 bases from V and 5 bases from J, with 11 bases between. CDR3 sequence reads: CASSLAVGRTEAFF. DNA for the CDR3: TGCGCCAGCAGCTTGGCAGTGGGGAGAACTGAAGCTTTCTTT.

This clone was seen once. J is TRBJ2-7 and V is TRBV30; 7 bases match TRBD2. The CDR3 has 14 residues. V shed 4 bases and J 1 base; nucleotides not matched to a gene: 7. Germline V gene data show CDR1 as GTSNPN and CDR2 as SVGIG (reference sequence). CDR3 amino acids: CAWNMGLSSYEQYF. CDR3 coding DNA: TGTGCCTGGAATATGGGACTATCATCCTACGAGCAGTACTTC.

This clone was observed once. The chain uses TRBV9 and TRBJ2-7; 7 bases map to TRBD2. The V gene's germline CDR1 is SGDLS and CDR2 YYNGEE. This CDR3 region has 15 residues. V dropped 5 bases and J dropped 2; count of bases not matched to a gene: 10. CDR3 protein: CASSDGRAGAYEQYF. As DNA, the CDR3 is TGTGCCAGCAGTGACGGGCGGGCGGGGGCCTACGAGCAGTACTTC.

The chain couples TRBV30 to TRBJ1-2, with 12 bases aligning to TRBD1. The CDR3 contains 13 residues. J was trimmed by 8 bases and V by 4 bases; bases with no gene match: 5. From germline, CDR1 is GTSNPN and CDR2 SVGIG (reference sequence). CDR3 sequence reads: CAWMGQGARGYTF. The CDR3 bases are TGTGCCTGGATGGGACAGGGGGCGCGCGGCTACACCTTC.

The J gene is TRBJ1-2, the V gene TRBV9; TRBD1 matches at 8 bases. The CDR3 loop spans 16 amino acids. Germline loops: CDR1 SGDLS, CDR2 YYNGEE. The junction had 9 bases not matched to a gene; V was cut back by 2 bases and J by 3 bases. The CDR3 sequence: CASSVNTGGNDYGYTF. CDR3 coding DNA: TGTGCCAGCAGCGTGAACACAGGGGGTAATGACTATGGCTACACCTTC.

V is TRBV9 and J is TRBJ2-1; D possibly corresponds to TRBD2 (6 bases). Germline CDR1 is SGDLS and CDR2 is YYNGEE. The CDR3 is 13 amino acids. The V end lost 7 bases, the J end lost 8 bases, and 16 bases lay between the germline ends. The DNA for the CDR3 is TGTGCCAGCGGTTCGGGGGTAGGCGATGAGCAGTTCTTC. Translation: CASGSGVGDEQFF.

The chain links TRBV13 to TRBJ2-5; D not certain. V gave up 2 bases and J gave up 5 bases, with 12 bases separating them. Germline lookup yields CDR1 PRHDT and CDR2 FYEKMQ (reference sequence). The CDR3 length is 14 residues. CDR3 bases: TGTGCCAGCAGCTTACGGTCTGGGCTGGAGACCCAGTACTTC. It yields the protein CASSLRSGLETQYF.

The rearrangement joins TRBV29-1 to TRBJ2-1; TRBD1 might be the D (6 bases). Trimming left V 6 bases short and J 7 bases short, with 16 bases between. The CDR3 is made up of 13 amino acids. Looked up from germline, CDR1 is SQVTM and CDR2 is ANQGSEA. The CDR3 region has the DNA TGCAGCGTCCGACAGGTATTAAGGAATGAGCAGTTCTTC. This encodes CSVRQVLRNEQFF.

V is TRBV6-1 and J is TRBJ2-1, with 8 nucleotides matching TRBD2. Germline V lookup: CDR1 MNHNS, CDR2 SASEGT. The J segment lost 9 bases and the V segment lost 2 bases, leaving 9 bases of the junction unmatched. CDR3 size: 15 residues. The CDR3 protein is CASSELTGGFGEQFF. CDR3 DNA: TGTGCCAGCAGTGAATTGACGGGAGGGTTCGGTGAGCAGTTCTTC.